The source of this TCR beta chain is a study of response to subunit inactivated influenza vaccine. There are a few counts of this clonotype. A single record per CDR3 protein comes from TCRdb applying MiXCR to the RT-PCR reads. The data contain approximately 170,000 distinct CDR3 sequences, about an eighth of them singletons. Per germline, CDR1 SGHTA and CDR2 FQGNSA. This CDR3 comprises 16 residues. V was cut by 4 bases and J by 0 bases, with 13 bases left in between. These records were also assigned to another study, of T cells expressing NK-cell markers. Per that study: For TCR beta, cDNA was produced by 5'RACE template switching with UMIs. It was sorted CD3+CD56-NKG2C+, CD3+CD56+NKG2C- and CD3+CD56+NKG2C+ T cells that provided the TCR beta repertoires. An anti-gamma-delta TCR antibody confined sorting to alpha-beta TCR T cells across several of the experiments.

The clonotype originates from a man in his forties or fifties who received an inactivated influenza vaccine. This chain uses TRBV7-2 with TRBJ1-5; D ambiguous. The source material was CD8+ T cells sorted from PBMCs, sampled roughly 12 days after vaccination. This CDR3 is CASSSGWAISNQPQHF. The CDR3 DNA is TGTGCCAGCAGCTCGGGATGGGCGATTAGCAATCAGCCCCAGCATTTT.